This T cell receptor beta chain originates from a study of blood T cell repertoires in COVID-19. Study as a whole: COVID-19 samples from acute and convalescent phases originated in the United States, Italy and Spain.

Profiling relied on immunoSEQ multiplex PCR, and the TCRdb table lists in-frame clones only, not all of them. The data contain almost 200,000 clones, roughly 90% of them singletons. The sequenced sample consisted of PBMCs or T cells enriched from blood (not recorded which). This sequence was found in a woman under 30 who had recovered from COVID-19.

The CDR3 DNA follows: TGTGCCAGCAGTTTATCCCAGGGCACGTACGAGCAGTACTTC. This translates into CASSLSQGTYEQYF. The rearrangement links TRBV27 to TRBJ2-7; weak D call: TRBD1 (5 bases). The CDR3 consists of 14 residues. V was shortened by 0 bases and J by 4 bases, with 10 bases between the two germline ends. Germline-derived CDR1 and CDR2 are MNHEY and SMNVEV (reference sequence).